This is a list of T cell receptor beta chains from one sample in a study of blood T cell repertoires in COVID-19. The protocol was immunoSEQ multiplex PCR, while the TCRdb copy is restricted to in-frame clones and leaves out a portion. Of 130,000 to 150,000 clones listed, over 80% are singletons. The sequencing sample was made of peripheral blood. The receptors were gathered from a woman between 45 and 65 years old with acute or convalescent COVID-19. Both conserved end residues are trimmed from each CDR3. Fields, in order: J gene, V gene, CDR3 protein.

TRBJ2-7,TRBV7-9,ASSWGQNPYEQY
TRBJ1-1,TRBV18,ASSPLGQIGDTEAF
TRBJ1-4,TRBV5-5,ASSVGSTTNEKLF
TRBJ2-5,TRBV28,ASSPGLAPGTQY
TRBJ2-3,TRBV5-4,ASSLGGTSSSRQY
TRBJ2-7,TRBV6-5,ASIRTSGGVYEQY
TRBJ2-7,TRBV11-3,ASSFSGREEQY
TRBJ2-5,TRBV5-1,ASSSTSVGETQY
TRBJ1-2,TRBV2,ASSGGWRGENYGYT
TRBJ2-3,TRBV5-1,ASSLGGTAGGPDTQY
TRBJ2-3,TRBV13,ASSLRESTDTQY
TRBJ1-1,TRBV2,ASKGRGTF
TRBJ2-2,TRBV14,ASSQGRAGGFGELF
TRBJ2-3,TRBV5-5,ASSVGGPTDTQY
TRBJ1-5,TRBV5-8,ASSFYSSNQPQH
TRBJ2-1,TRBV4-1,ASSQDLPGTGSSAF
TRBJ1-1,TRBV11-1,ASSFGRSGNTEAF
TRBJ2-7,TRBV9,ASSPGTGVGYEQY
TRBJ1-6,TRBV7-3,ASSVRTGDNSPLH
TRBJ2-2,TRBV9,ASSPFTGELF
TRBJ2-3,TRBV2,ASNEGGTDTQY
TRBJ2-7,TRBV7-3,ASSLTGGSYEQY
TRBJ1-3,TRBV2,ASSEVILEGNTIY
TRBJ1-3,TRBV3-1/TRBV3-2,ASSQDTGGVSGNTIY
TRBJ2-5,TRBV5-1,ASSAGYQETQY
TRBJ2-7,TRBV18,ATSLRRDYEQY
TRBJ1-3,TRBV9,ASSVRYTSSGNTIY
TRBJ1-2,TRBV7-9,ASSPGTDGYT
TRBJ1-5,TRBV19,ASSIGLGGQPQH
TRBJ2-1,TRBV27,ASRGIAGVAYNEQF
TRBJ2-5,TRBV5-1,ASSLQDRGETQY
TRBJ2-7,TRBV15,ATSRDLAFYEQY
TRBJ1-5,TRBV7-2,ASSLALNQPQH
TRBJ1-4,TRBV4-2,ASSQGEVASTNEKLF
TRBJ2-1,TRBV6-5,ASSYTGLTRDEQF
TRBJ1-2,TRBV19,ASTDPRGANYGYT
TRBJ1-1,TRBV28,ASSGTANTEAF
TRBJ1-3,TRBV28,ASSPPGQLGNTIY
TRBJ2-1,TRBV20-1,SASFAETSIANEQF
TRBJ1-2,TRBV18,ASSPTGGYESANYGYT
TRBJ1-6,TRBV19,ASSIWENSPLH
TRBJ2-7,TRBV21-1,ASTLHRGSSYEQY
TRBJ1-1,TRBV5-8,ASSLDRGGPLDTEAF
TRBJ2-3,TRBV7-7,ASSLGEREGPTDTQY
TRBJ1-4,TRBV5-4,ASSLGSEKLF
TRBJ1-4,TRBV28,ASSAAGSTNEKLF
TRBJ2-3,TRBV14,ASSRRTGLAGGDTQY
TRBJ2-3,TRBV28,ASSFGQFTDTQY
TRBJ1-2,TRBV2,AAQTENYGYT
TRBJ2-3,TRBV27,ASGDRGGPDTQY
TRBJ1-1,TRBV20-1,SASRSGNTEAF
TRBJ1-2,TRBV15,ATSSPYPDTYGYT
TRBJ2-3,TRBV4-2,ASSQDPRLAGMVDTQY
TRBJ1-2,TRBV18,ASSPKGAVNYGYT